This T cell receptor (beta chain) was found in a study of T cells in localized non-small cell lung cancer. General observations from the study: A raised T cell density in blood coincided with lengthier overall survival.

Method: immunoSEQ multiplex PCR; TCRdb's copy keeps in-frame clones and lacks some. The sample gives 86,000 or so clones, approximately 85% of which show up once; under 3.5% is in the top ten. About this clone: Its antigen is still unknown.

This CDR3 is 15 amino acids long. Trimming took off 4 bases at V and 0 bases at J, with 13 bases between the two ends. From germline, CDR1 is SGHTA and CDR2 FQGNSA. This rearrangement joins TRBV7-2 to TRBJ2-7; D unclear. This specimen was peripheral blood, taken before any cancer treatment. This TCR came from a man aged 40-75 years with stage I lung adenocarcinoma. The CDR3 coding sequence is TGTGCCAGCAGCTCCTCCCCGAGGTTCTCCTACGAGCAGTACTTC. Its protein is CASSSSPRFSYEQYF.